Sequencing of this T cell receptor beta chain was carried out in a study of memory CD4+ T cells and cytomegalovirus serostatus. Assay used: immunoSEQ multiplex PCR; TCRdb lists only in-frame clones, some missing. The table lists about 29,000 clones, over 70% of them singletons. The sort gate was single viable CD3+CD4+CD8-CD45RO+ cells for memory CD4+ T cells. Donors' CMV status reflects serum IgG against pp150, pp28, p38, p52. Study-wide results and limits: Each of 55 to 80 CMV-associated TCRbeta sequences occurred in one to five individuals.

As concerns this clone: Its specificity is unknown.

Per the germline V gene, CDR1 is GTSNPN and CDR2 is SVGIG (reference sequence). V shed 1 base and J shed 3 bases, with 7 bases lying between them. The CDR3 extends over 13 amino acids. This sequence joins TRBV30 and TRBJ1-3; D not resolved. The sequence was obtained from an adult in good health and CMV-seronegative. Material: memory CD4+ T cells from blood. CDR3 DNA: TGTGCCTGGAGTGCGGGCGATGGAAACACCATATATTTT. Its translation: CAWSAGDGNTIYF.